These 5 T cell receptor beta chains originate from one sample sequenced in a study of T cells in Graves' hyperthyroidism and ophthalmopathy. RNA transcripts were the template for amplifying TCR beta CDR3 regions. The HTBI primer set drove a first-round RT-PCR of the TCR CDR3. TCRdb reprocessed the multiplex PCR reads via MiXCR and lists one record per CDR3 protein. The sample comprises about half a million distinct CDR3 sequences, about 20% of which are singletons, and about 49% rests with the top ten. The sample was blood. These receptors were obtained from a woman between 65 and 79 years old with Graves' ophthalmopathy.

In its sample, this clonotype was seen a few times. The chain carries TRBV5-5 and TRBJ2-7; D is possibly TRBD1 (6 bases). The CDR3 has 15 amino acids. Per germline, CDR1 SGHKS and CDR2 YYEKEE (reference sequence). Trimming took 0 bases from V and 3 from J, leaving 13 bases between them. The CDR3 DNA follows: TGTGCCAGCAGCTTGGCCAGGGGCTCCATCTACGAGCAGTACTTC. Amino acid sequence: CASSLARGSIYEQYF.

This clonotype has only a few counts. This chain uses TRBV6-2 or TRBV6-3 with TRBJ2-7; weak D call: TRBD2 (5 bases). CDR1 MNHEY and CDR2 SVGEGT come from the germline V gene. Trimming pared 7 bases from V and 5 bases from J, leaving 15 bases between. This CDR3 is 13 amino acids long. The CDR3 region has the DNA TGTGCCAGCACAGACAAACGAGGGAACGAGCAGTACTTC. As protein: CASTDKRGNEQYF.

A word on this clonotype: A single base separates this from a much larger clone, so it may be a read error. V gene TRBV20-1 combines with J gene TRBJ2-1; 7 nucleotides align to TRBD2. The DNA matches TRBJ2-7 better at its end, which makes the J call doubtful. The CDR3 runs 14 residues. Germline values: CDR1 DFQATT, CDR2 SNEGSKA (reference sequence). The CDR3 region is CSAERFGTNNEQYF. The CDR3 nucleotides are TGCAGTGCAGAAAGGTTTGGGACTAACAATGAGCAGTACTTC.

The chain links TRBV5-1 to TRBJ1-6; D perhaps matches TRBD1 (6 bases). V gave up 3 bases and J gave up 10 bases, with 17 bases separating them. Germline CDR1 is SGHRS and CDR2 is YFSETQ. The CDR3 length is 15 residues. CDR3 coding DNA: TGCGCCAGCAGCTCTTACCAGGGGATGGGGTCACCCCTCCACTTT. Its protein is CASSSYQGMGSPLHF.

About this clonotype: It may be a read error: a sequence one base away is much more abundant. The chain recombines TRBV28 with TRBJ2-1, with 13 nucleotides matching TRBD2. There are 17 residues in the CDR3. CDR1 is MDHEN and CDR2 is SYDVKM in the germline V gene. V trimming: 4 bases; J trimming: 9 bases; junction bases outside the gene matches: 12. The CDR3 DNA is TGTGCCAGCAGTTCCCTCGGGACTAGCGGGACGGGGACTGAGCAGTTCTTC. Its translation is CASSSLGTSGTGTEQFF.